Below, 9 T cell receptor beta chains from the same sample are listed, as sequenced in a study of T cells in Graves' hyperthyroidism and ophthalmopathy. Using RNA transcripts as the source, TCR beta CDR3 regions were amplified. Using the HTBI primer set, a first-round RT-PCR was run on the TCR CDR3. MiXCR, run by TCRdb on the multiplex PCR reads, gives a single entry per CDR3 protein. The table includes hundreds of thousands of distinct CDR3 sequences, approximately 24% detected once. The sequencing input was blood. Every receptor here comes from a woman in her 30s with Graves' ophthalmopathy.

A remark on this clonotype: A read error may explain this, as a much larger clone is one base away. The chain is built from TRBV4-1 and TRBJ2-7; D possibly matches TRBD1 or TRBD2 (5 bases each). The CDR3 length is 15 residues. Germline CDR1 reads MGHRA; CDR2 reads YSYEKL. This CDR3 reads CASSPDPGTSYEEYF. The CDR3 DNA is TGCGCCAGCAGCCCGGATCCCGGGACCTCCTACGAGGAGTACTTC.

The chain joins TRBV20-1 to TRBJ2-2; D is uncertain. The V gene's germline CDR1 is DFQATT and CDR2 SNEGSKA (reference sequence). The CDR3 covers 14 residues. With 0 bases removed from V and 0 bases from J, the gap between germline ends came to 5 bases. The CDR3 loop reads CSARDSTNTGELFF. The CDR3 DNA follows: TGCAGTGCTAGAGACAGTACGAACACCGGGGAGCTGTTTTTT.

For this clonotype: A much larger clonotype is one base distant, so this may be a read error. The V and J genes are TRBV27 and TRBJ2-5, with 8 nucleotides matching TRBD2. CDR1 is MNHEY and CDR2 is SMNVEV in the germline V gene (reference sequence). CDR3 length: 17 amino acids. V trimming: 5 bases; J trimming: 0 bases; junction bases outside the gene matches: 11. The CDR3 loop is CASSPRSGGAHQETQYF. CDR3 coding DNA: TGTGCCAGCAGTCCAAGGAGCGGGGGAGCCCACCAAGAGACCCAGTACTTC.

The rearrangement uses TRBV5-1 and TRBJ2-7, with D hard to call. This CDR3 spans 13 amino acids. Germline assignment: CDR1 SGHRS and CDR2 YFSETQ. Trimming removed 5 bases from V and 5 bases from J, with 14 bases in between. CDR3 DNA sequence: TGCGCCAGCAGGTCGGATGGGGTCCACGAGCAGTACTTC. Protein product: CASRSDGVHEQYF.

V gene TRBV9 combines with J gene TRBJ2-5; D possibly corresponds to TRBD1 (6 bases). V lost 2 bases and J 4 bases, leaving 21 bases between the germline ends. The CDR3 loop spans 17 amino acids. Germline V gene lookup returns CDR1 SGDLS and CDR2 YYNGEE. CDR3 DNA: TGTGCCAGCAGCGTCGGGGCAGGGGCCTACAAGATAGAGACCCAGTACTTC. As protein: CASSVGAGAYKIETQYF.

CDR3 in amino acids: CASSYLGTAYGYTF. CDR3 in DNA: TGTGCCAGCAGTTATTTGGGGACAGCCTATGGCTACACCTTC. The chain has TRBV12-3 or TRBV12-4 and TRBJ1-2, with 7 bases lining up with TRBD1. The V and J ends lost 4 bases and 4 bases, in that order; junction bases with no gene match: 6. The CDR3 sequence is 14 residues long.

The CDR3, as DNA: TGTGCCAGCCTAGAAAAAAGGGGTATAGGAGGCTATGGCTACACCTTC. Translation gives CASLEKRGIGGYGYTF. The chain carries TRBV6-5 and TRBJ1-2; D perhaps matches TRBD1 (5 bases). CDR3 length equals 16 residues. The germline gives CDR1 MNHEY, CDR2 SVGAGI. Between the trimmed V and J ends, which lost 8 bases and 4 bases, there was a span of 23 bases.

The V and J genes are TRBV27 and TRBJ1-1; D is uncertain. The CDR3 length is 14 residues. Deletions cut 6 bases from V and 3 bases from J, with 14 bases between. CDR1 and CDR2 from the germline V gene are MNHEY and SMNVEV (reference sequence). The CDR3 loop reads CASRPYWVDTEAFF. The DNA of the CDR3 is TGTGCCAGCAGGCCCTATTGGGTTGACACTGAAGCTTTCTTT.

This clonotype was counted many times. The chain couples TRBV6-1 to TRBJ1-2, with TRBD1 matching 10 bases. The CDR3 loop spans 14 amino acids. The germline V gene encodes CDR1 MNHNS and CDR2 SASEGT. Trimming removed 5 bases from V and 8 bases from J; junction bases left unmatched: 8. This CDR3 is CASSRDRGLDGYTF. CDR3 nucleotide sequence: TGTGCCAGCAGTCGGGACAGGGGACTCGACGGCTACACCTTC.